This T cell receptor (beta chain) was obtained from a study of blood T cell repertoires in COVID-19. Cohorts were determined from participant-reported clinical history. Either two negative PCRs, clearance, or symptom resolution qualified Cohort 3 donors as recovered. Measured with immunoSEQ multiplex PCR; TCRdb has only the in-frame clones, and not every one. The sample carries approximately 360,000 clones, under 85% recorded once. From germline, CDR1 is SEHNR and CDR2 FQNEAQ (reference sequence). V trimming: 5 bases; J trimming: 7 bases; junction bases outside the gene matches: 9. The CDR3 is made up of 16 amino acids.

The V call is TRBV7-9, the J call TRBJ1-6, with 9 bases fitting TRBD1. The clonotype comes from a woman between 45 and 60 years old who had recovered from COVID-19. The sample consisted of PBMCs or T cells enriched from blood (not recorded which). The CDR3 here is CASSPDRGSQNSPLHF. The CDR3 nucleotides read TGTGCCAGCAGCCCGGACAGGGGATCGCAGAATTCACCCCTCCACTTT.